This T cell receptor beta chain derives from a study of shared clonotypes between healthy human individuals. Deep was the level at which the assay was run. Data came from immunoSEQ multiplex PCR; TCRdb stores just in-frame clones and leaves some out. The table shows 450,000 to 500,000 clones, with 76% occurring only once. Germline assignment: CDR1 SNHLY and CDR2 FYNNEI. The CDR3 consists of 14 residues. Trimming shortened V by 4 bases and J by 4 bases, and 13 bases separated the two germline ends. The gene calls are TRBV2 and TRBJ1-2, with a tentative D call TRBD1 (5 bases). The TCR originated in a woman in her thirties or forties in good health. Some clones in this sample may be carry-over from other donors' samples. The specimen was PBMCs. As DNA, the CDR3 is TGTGCCAGCAGTGTTGCTGGGGACCTCTATGGCTACACCTTC. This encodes CASSVAGDLYGYTF.